Listed here are 21 T cell receptor beta chains from one sample, sequenced in a study of blood T cells in healthy people across ages. Combining a sample-barcoded 5' primer with a J-beta primer mix, a second PCR ran for roughly 7 to 12 cycles. TCRdb fed the 5' RACE reads into MiXCR, producing one record per CDR3 protein. The table records more than 900,000 distinct CDR3 sequences, 25% of them present only once. The sample also formed part of further work on T cells of mothers and their children.

The specimen sequenced was blood. All receptors come from a girl aged 2 to 10 in good health.

The chain is built from TRBV9 and TRBJ2-5; D not resolved. The tail of the sequence fits TRBJ2-7 better, so the J call may be wrong. This CDR3 comprises 15 residues. The V gene's germline CDR1 is SGDLS and CDR2 YYNGEE. CDR3 residues: CASSPGSSLSYEQYF. CDR3 in DNA: TGTGCCAGCAGCCCCGGTTCGTCCCTCTCCTACGAGCAGTACTTC.

This clonotype showed up just a few times. The chain employs TRBV20-1 and TRBJ2-5; D remains unclear. V was pared by 4 bases and J by 1 base, with 16 bases between. Germline loops: CDR1 DFQATT, CDR2 SNEGSKA (reference sequence). CDR3 size: 15 residues. CDR3 in DNA: TGCAGTGCTATTCAAGGGAACGGTCCCCAAGAGACCCAGTACTTC. Protein: CSAIQGNGPQETQYF.

The chain employs TRBV29-1 and TRBJ2-2; no definite D call. Germline V gene sequence: CDR1 SQVTM, CDR2 ANQGSEA. V lost 0 bases to trimming and J lost 0 bases, with 11 bases between them. CDR3 size: 16 residues. DNA for the CDR3: TGCAGCGTTGAAGATTCAAGGCCCACGAACACCGGGGAGCTGTTTTTT. Translated: CSVEDSRPTNTGELFF.

CDR3 residues: CASSHFPGAKGETQYF. CDR3 in DNA: TGTGCCAGCAGCCACTTTCCGGGGGCCAAGGGGGAGACCCAGTACTTC. This chain links TRBV14 with TRBJ2-5; D is possibly TRBD1 or TRBD2 (6 bases each). Germline assignment: CDR1 SGHDN and CDR2 FVKESK. Trimming cost V 3 bases and J 5 bases, with 19 bases left between them. The CDR3 extends over 16 amino acids. The full variable domain, in which reference TRBV14 and TRBJ2-5 provide the parts outside the CDR3, is EAGVTQFPSHSVIEKGQTVTLRCDPISGHDNLYWYRRVMGKEIKFLLHFVKESKQDESGMPNNRFLAERTGGTYSTLKVQPAELEDSGVYFCASSHFPGAKGETQYFGPGTRLLVL.

The J gene is TRBJ1-4, the V gene TRBV12-3 or TRBV12-4; 8 bases line up with TRBD1. This CDR3 is 14 amino acids long. The J segment lost 8 bases and the V segment lost 5 bases, leaving 7 bases of the junction unmatched. The CDR3 DNA sequence: TGTGCCAGCAGTCCTGCGGACAGGGTGGAAAAACTGTTTTTT. Protein: CASSPADRVEKLFF.

This clonotype was seen a handful of times. V gene TRBV20-1 combines with J gene TRBJ2-1; the match to TRBD1 covers 9 bases. V was pared by 3 bases and J by 4 bases, with 10 bases of the junction left unmatched. Per germline, CDR1 DFQATT and CDR2 SNEGSKA (reference sequence). This CDR3 spans 16 amino acids. This CDR3 reads CSASEYLGQGYNEQFF. In nucleotides, the CDR3 is TGCAGTGCTAGCGAATACCTTGGACAGGGGTACAATGAGCAGTTCTTC.

V is TRBV15 and J is TRBJ2-5; perhaps TRBD1 as D (6 bases). CDR3 length: 15 amino acids. V dropped 1 base and J dropped 5 bases, with 14 bases sitting between them. In germline, CDR1 is LNHNV, CDR2 YYDKDF (reference sequence). CDR3 residues: CATSRVYRVEETQYF. The CDR3 coding sequence is TGTGCCACCAGCAGAGTATACAGGGTTGAGGAGACCCAGTACTTC.

CDR3 sequence reads: CASSMGPPQHF. The CDR3 DNA follows: TGTGCCAGCAGTATGGGTCCGCCCCAGCATTTT. This sequence joins TRBV12-3 or TRBV12-4 and TRBJ1-5; D remains ambiguous. The ends were cut back, 5 bases at V and 9 bases at J, with 8 bases in the middle. The CDR3 has 11 amino acids.

The count of this clonotype is one. This chain uses TRBV12-3 or TRBV12-4 with TRBJ2-4, with D perhaps assigned TRBD1 or TRBD2 (5 bases each). V dropped 4 bases and J dropped 6 bases, with 16 bases sitting between them. The CDR3 covers 15 residues. CDR3 in DNA: TGTGCCAGCAGTTCTGAACGGGGCCCGCGAAACATTCAGTACTTC. Translating it yields CASSSERGPRNIQYF.

CDR3 sequence reads: CASTRPGLEPNEQFF. The DNA of the CDR3 is TGTGCCAGCACCAGACCGGGACTAGAACCGAATGAGCAGTTCTTC. This chain links TRBV28 with TRBJ2-1; 8 positions agree with TRBD2. In germline, CDR1 is MDHEN, CDR2 SYDVKM. V was clipped by 7 bases and J by 7 bases; unmatched bases: 12. The CDR3 sequence is 15 residues long.

The CDR3: CASSFGPSNSPLHF. The DNA of the CDR3 is TGTGCCAGCAGCTTCGGGCCCAGTAATTCACCCCTCCACTTT. The gene calls are TRBV7-9 and TRBJ1-6; D is undetermined. CDR3 size: 14 residues. Between the trimmed V and J ends, which lost 3 bases and 6 bases, there was a span of 9 bases. The germline V gene has CDR1 SEHNR and CDR2 FQNEAQ (reference sequence).

This chain uses TRBV18 with TRBJ2-4, with D possibly matching TRBD2 (6 bases). The CDR3 runs to 15 residues. Trimming stripped 3 bases from V and 3 bases from J, with 12 bases between. Germline V gene sequence: CDR1 KGHSH, CDR2 LQKENI. The CDR3 protein is CASSPLGGIKNIQYF. CDR3 nucleotide sequence: TGTGCCAGCTCACCCCTTGGCGGGATCAAAAACATTCAGTACTTC.

The V gene is TRBV6-6, the J gene TRBJ1-4, with a weak D call TRBD1 (6 bases). CDR1 MNHNY and CDR2 SVGAGI come from the germline V gene (reference sequence). The CDR3 sequence is 15 residues long. With 0 bases removed from V and 7 bases from J, the gap between germline ends came to 12 bases. CDR3 amino acids: CASSYSGAASEKLFF. The CDR3 DNA reads TGTGCCAGCAGTTACTCGGGGGCAGCGAGTGAAAAACTGTTTTTT.

This clonotype has only a few counts. The chain has TRBV19 and TRBJ1-5; 7 bases are a match to TRBD1. J gave up 0 bases and V 5 bases, and 10 bases lay outside the gene matches. The CDR3 covers 17 residues. Germline V gene data show CDR1 as LNHDA and CDR2 as SQIVND (reference sequence). CDR3 sequence reads: CASSDDRDHYSNQPQHF. Written as DNA, the CDR3 is TGTGCCAGTAGTGATGACAGGGACCATTATAGCAATCAGCCCCAGCATTTT. The whole variable domain, filled in from reference TRBV19 and TRBJ1-5, reads DGGITQSPKYLFRKEGQNVTLSCEQNLNHDAMYWYRQDPGQGLRLIYYSQIVNDFQKGDIAEGYSVSREKKESFPLTVTSAQKNPTAFYLCASSDDRDHYSNQPQHFGDGTRLSIL.

The chain has TRBV5-4 and TRBJ2-1; TRBD2 aligns across 13 bases. V gave up 1 base and J gave up 9 bases; unmatched junction bases: 13. The CDR3 covers 18 residues. Germline loops: CDR1 SGHNT, CDR2 YYREEE (reference sequence). CDR3 nucleotides: TGTGCCAGCAGCTTGAAGTGGACTAGCGGGGGATACAAGGGTGAGCAGTTCTTC. This gives the protein CASSLKWTSGGYKGEQFF.

This chain connects TRBV20-1 to TRBJ2-3; weak D call: TRBD2 (6 bases). Germline loops: CDR1 DFQATT, CDR2 SNEGSKA (reference sequence). This CDR3 is 15 amino acids long. V shed 2 bases and J shed 4 bases, with 16 bases lying between them. DNA of the CDR3: TGCAGTGCTAGACCCCAGAACCGGAGGGCAGATACGCAGTATTTT. Its translation is CSARPQNRRADTQYF.

The J gene is TRBJ2-5, the V gene TRBV10-3; 7 bases map to TRBD2. The J call may be mistaken, given a closer DNA end match to TRBJ2-7. CDR1 is ENHRY and CDR2 is SYGVKD in the germline V gene. The CDR3 runs to 14 residues. CDR3 residues: CAISGLAGSYEQYF. The CDR3 coding sequence is TGTGCCATCAGTGGACTAGCTGGCTCCTACGAGCAGTACTTC.

This chain uses TRBV6-1 with TRBJ2-1; 9 bases are shared with TRBD2. V shed 1 base and J 5 bases; nucleotides not matched to a gene: 3. The germline CDR1 and CDR2 sequences are MNHNS and SASEGT. The CDR3 consists of 15 residues. CDR3 DNA: TGTGCCAGCAGTGAAGTAGCGGGGGCCAACAATGAGCAGTTCTTC. Its protein product is CASSEVAGANNEQFF.

This CDR3 is CASSYFPLESETQYF. The CDR3 bases are TGTGCCAGCAGTTACTTTCCACTAGAATCAGAGACCCAGTACTTC. The V call is TRBV6-5, the J call TRBJ2-5, with D perhaps matching TRBD2 (5 bases). The CDR3 length is 15 residues. Germline V CDR1 and CDR2: MNHEY, SVGAGI. V lost 1 base and J 4 bases, leaving 13 bases between the germline ends.

On this clonotype: A much larger clone differs from this one at a single base, so this may be a read error. This chain joins TRBV7-2 and TRBJ2-1; D unresolved. There are 13 residues in the CDR3. From germline, CDR1 is SGHTA and CDR2 FQGNSA. CDR3 in DNA: TGTGCCAGCAGTACTACCTTGGGCAATGAGCAGCTCTTC. It codes for CASSTTLGNEQLF. The whole variable domain, remainder taken from reference TRBV7-2 and TRBJ2-1, is GAGVSQSPSNKVTEKGKDVELRCDPISGHTALYWYRQSLGQGLEFLIYFQGNSAPDKSGLPSDRFSAERTGGSVSTLTIQRTQQEDSAVYLCASSTTLGNEQLFGPGTRLTVL.

This rearrangement joins TRBV20-1 to TRBJ2-1; 8 nucleotides align to TRBD2. TRBJ2-5 explains the end of the DNA better; the J call may be wrong. Germline assignment: CDR1 DFQATT and CDR2 SNEGSKA (reference sequence). The CDR3 spans 12 residues. CDR3 in amino acids: CSVERELETQYF. DNA for the CDR3: TGCAGTGTGGAGCGGGAGTTAGAGACCCAGTACTTC.